This T cell receptor beta chain was profiled in a study of naive and memory T cell subsets. The study, taken as a whole, reports: Far more TCRs reportedly came from tuberculin skin test site biopsies.

This clonotype has a count of ten or more. As yet, its antigen is unknown. The CDR3 extends over 14 amino acids. V lost 6 bases, J lost 5 bases, and 6 bases stayed unmatched. The germline CDR1 and CDR2 sequences are MDHEN and SYDVKM. The SP2 primer and nested alpha and beta constant region primers amplified ligated cDNA in four rounds. TCRdb re-analysed the UMI-ligation and nested PCR reads in MiXCR, keeping a single row per CDR3 protein. Among about 37,000 distinct CDR3 sequences listed, more than 9.5% were seen once. Treatment defined: skin biopsy from PPD injection site in Mantoux-positive individual. TCR cDNA received a 3' ligated oligonucleotide that carried a UMI.

The chain is built from TRBV28 and TRBJ2-5; TRBD2 agrees at 10 bases. The clonotype comes from an adult in good health. Specimen: skin, collected from a tuberculin skin test site. CDR3 region: CASRPGLAQETQYF. For the CDR3, the DNA is TGTGCCAGCAGGCCGGGACTAGCGCAGGAGACCCAGTACTTC.